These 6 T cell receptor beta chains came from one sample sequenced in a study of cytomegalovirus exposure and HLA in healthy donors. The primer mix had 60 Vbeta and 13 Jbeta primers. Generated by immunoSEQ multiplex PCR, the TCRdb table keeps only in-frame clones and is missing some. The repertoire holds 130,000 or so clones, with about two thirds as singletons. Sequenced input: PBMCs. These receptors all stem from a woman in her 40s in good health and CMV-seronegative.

Here the CDR3 DNA reads TGTGCCAGCAGAGGAGGGGCGACAGGGCGGATTTACGAGCAGTACTTC. Translation: CASRGGATGRIYEQYF. The gene calls are TRBV28 and TRBJ2-7, with D possibly matching TRBD1 (7 bases). Germline CDR1 MDHEN, CDR2 SYDVKM. Trimming stripped 6 bases from V and 4 bases from J, with 22 bases between. The CDR3 covers 16 residues.

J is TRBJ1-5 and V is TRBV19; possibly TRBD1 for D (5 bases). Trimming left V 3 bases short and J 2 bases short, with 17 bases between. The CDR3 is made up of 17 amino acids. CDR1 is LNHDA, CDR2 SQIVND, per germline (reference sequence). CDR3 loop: CASSIPGGGPGNQPQHF. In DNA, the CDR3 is TGTGCCAGTAGTATCCCGGGGGGAGGGCCGGGCAATCAGCCCCAGCATTTT.

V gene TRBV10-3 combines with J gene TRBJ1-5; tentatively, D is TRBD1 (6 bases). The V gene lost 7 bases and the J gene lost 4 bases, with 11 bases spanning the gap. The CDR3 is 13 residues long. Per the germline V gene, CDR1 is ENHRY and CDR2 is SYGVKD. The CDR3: CAITGTPNQPQHF. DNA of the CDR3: TGTGCCATCACTGGGACACCGAATCAGCCCCAGCATTTT.

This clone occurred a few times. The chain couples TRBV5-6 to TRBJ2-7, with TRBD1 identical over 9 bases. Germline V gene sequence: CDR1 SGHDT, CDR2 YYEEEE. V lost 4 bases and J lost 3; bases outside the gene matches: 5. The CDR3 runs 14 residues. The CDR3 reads CASSQTGQGYEQYF. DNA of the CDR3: TGTGCCAGCAGCCAGACGGGACAGGGCTACGAGCAGTACTTC.

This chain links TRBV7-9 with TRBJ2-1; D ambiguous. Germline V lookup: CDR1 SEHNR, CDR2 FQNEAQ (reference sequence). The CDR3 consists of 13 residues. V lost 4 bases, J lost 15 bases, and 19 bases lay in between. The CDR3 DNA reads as TGTGCCAGCAGCTCGATTACAGTCCCCTTCGGGTTCTTC. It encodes CASSSITVPFGFF.

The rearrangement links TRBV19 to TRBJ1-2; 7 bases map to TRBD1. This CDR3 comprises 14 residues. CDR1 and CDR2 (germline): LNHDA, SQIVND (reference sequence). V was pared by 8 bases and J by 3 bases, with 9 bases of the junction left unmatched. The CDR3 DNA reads TGTGCCAGTCGACAGGGAGAACGGTACTATGGCTACACCTTC. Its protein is CASRQGERYYGYTF. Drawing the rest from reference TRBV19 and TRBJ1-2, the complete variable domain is DGGITQSPKYLFRKEGQNVTLSCEQNLNHDAMYWYRQDPGQGLRLIYYSQIVNDFQKGDIAEGYSVSREKKESFPLTVTSAQKNPTAFYLCASRQGERYYGYTFGSGTRLTVV.